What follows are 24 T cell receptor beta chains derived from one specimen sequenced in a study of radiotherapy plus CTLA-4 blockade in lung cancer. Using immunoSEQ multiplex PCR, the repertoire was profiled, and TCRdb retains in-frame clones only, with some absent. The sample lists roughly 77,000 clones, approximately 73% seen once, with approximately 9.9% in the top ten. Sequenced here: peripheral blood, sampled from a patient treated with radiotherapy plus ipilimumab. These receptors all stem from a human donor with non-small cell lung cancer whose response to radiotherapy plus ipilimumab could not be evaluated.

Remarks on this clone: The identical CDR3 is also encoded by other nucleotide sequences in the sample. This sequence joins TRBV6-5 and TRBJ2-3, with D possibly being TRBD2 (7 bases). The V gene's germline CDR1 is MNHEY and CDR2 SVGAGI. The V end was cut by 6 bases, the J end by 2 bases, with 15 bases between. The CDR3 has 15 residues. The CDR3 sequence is CASRLTGGHTDTQYF. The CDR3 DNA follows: TGTGCCAGCAGGCTGACGGGGGGCCACACAGATACGCAGTATTTT.

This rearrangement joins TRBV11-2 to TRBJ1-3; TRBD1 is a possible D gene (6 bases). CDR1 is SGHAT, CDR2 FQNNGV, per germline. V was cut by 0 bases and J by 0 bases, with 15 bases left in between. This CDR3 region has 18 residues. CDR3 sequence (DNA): TGTGCCAGCAGCTTAGAAGCAGGGGAATTTATCTCTGGAAACACCATATATTTT. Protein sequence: CASSLEAGEFISGNTIYF.

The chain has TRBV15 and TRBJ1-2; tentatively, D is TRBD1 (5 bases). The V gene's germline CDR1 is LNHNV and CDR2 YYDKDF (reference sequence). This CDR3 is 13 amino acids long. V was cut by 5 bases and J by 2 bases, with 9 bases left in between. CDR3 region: CATSEGANYGYTF. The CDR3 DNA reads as TGTGCCACCAGCGAAGGGGCGAACTATGGCTACACCTTC.

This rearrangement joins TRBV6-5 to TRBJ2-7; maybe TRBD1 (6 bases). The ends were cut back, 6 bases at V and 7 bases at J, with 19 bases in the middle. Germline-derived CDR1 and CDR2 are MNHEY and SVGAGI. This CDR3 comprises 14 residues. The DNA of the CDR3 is TGTGCCAGCAGCCCCGGGACATCAGTCAAGGAGCAGTACTTC. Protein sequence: CASSPGTSVKEQYF.

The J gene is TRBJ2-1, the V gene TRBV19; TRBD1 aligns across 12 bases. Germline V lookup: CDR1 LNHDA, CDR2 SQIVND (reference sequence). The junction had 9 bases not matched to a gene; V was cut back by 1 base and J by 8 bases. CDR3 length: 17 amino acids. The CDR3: CASSIGTGQGAIDEQFF. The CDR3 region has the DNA TGTGCCAGTAGTATAGGCACGGGACAGGGGGCGATCGATGAGCAGTTCTTC.

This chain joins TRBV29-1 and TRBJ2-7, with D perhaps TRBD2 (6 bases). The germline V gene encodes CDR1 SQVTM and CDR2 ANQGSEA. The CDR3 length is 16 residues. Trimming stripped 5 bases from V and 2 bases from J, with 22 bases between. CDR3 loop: CSVCSSPRTIAYEQYF. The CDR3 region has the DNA TGCAGCGTTTGTAGTTCACCCCGGACTATTGCCTACGAGCAGTACTTC.

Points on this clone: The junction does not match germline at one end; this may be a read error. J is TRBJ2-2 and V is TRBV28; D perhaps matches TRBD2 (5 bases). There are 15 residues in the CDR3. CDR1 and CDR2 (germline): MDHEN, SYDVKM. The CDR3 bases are TGTGCCAGCCGGGGATGGGAGAGGAACGCCGGGGAGCTGTTTTTT. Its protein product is CASRGWERNAGELFF.

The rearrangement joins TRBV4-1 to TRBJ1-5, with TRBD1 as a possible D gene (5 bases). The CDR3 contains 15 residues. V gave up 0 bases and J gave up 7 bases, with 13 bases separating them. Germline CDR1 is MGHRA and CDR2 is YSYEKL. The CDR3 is CASSQDGAFEQPQHF. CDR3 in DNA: TGCGCCAGCAGCCAAGATGGGGCATTTGAACAGCCCCAGCATTTT.

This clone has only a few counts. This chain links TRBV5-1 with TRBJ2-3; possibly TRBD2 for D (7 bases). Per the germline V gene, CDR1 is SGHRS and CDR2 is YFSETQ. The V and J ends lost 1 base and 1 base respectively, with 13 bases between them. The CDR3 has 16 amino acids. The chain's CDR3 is CASSLRSGGGTDTQYF. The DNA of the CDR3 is TGCGCCAGCAGCTTGAGGTCGGGGGGCGGCACAGATACGCAGTATTTT.

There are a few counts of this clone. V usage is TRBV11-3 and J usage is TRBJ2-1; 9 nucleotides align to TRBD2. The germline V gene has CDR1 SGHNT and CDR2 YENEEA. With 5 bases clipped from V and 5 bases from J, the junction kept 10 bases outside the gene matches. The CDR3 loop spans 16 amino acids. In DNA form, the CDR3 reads TGTGCCAGCAGCCGTAAACTAGCGGGTTCAAACAATGAGCAGTTCTTC. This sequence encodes CASSRKLAGSNNEQFF.

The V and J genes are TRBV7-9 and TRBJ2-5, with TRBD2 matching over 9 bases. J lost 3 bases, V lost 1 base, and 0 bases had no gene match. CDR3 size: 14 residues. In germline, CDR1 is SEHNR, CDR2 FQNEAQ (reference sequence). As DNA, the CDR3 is TGTGCCAGCAGCTTAGGACTAGCGGAAGAGACCCAGTACTTC. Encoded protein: CASSLGLAEETQYF. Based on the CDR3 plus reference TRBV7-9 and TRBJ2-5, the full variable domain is DTGVSQNPRHKITKRGQNVTFRCDPISEHNRLYWYRQTLGQGPEFLTYFQNEAQLEKSRLLSDRFSAERPKGSFSTLEIQRTEQGDSAMYLCASSLGLAEETQYFGPGTRLLVL.

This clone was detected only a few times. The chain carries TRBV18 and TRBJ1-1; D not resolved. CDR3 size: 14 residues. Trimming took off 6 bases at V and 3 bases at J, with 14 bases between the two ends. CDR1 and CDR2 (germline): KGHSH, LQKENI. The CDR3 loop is CASSPGRRYTEAFF. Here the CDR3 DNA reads TGTGCCAGCTCCCCGGGGAGGAGGTACACTGAAGCTTTCTTT.

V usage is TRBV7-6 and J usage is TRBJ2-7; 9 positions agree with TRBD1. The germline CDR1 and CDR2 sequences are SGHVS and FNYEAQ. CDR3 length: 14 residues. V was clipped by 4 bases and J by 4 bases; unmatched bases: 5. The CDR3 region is CASSSGQGGYEQYF. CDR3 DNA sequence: TGTGCCAGCAGCTCGGGACAGGGAGGGTACGAGCAGTACTTC.

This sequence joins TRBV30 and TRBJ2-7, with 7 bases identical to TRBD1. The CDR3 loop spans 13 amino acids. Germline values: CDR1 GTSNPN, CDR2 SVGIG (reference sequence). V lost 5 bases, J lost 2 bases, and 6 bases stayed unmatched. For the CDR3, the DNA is TGTGCCTGGGAAGACGGGACAGCCTACGAGCAGTACTTC. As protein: CAWEDGTAYEQYF. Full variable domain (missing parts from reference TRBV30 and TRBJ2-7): SQTIHQWPATLVQPVGSPLSLECTVEGTSNPNLYWYRQAAGRGLQLLFYSVGIGQISSEVPQNLSASRPQDRQFILSSKKLLLSDSGFYLCAWEDGTAYEQYFGPGTRLTVT.

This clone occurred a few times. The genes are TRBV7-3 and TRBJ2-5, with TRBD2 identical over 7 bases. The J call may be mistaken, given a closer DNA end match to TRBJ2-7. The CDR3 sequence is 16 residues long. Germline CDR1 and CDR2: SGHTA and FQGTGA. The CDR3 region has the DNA TGTGCCAGCAGCTCGGGGCCCGGGGGGACTATCTACGAGCAGTACTTC. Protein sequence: CASSSGPGGTIYEQYF.

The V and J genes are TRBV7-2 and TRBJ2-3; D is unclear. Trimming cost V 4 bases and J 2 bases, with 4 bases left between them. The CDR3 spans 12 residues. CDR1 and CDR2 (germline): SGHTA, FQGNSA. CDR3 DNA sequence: TGTGCCAGCAGCTCAGTCACAGATACGCAGTATTTT. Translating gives CASSSVTDTQYF.

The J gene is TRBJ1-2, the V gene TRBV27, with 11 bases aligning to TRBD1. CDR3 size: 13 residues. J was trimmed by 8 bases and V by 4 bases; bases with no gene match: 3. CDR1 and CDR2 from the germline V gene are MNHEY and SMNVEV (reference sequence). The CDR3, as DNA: TGTGCCAGCAGTTCAGGACAGGGGGCAGGCTACACCTTC. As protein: CASSSGQGAGYTF.

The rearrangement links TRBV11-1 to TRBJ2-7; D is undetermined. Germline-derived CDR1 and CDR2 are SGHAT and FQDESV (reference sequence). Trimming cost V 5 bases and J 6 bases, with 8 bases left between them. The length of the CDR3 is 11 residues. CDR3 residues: CASSQTSEQYF. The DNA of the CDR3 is TGTGCCAGCAGCCAGACTTCCGAGCAGTACTTC.

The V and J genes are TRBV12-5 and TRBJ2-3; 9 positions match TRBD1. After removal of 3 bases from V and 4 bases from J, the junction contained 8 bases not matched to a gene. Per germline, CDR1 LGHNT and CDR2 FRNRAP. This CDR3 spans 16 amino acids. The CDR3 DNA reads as TGTGCTAGTGGTTTCGACCGGGACAGGGTGGCAGATACGCAGTATTTT. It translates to CASGFDRDRVADTQYF.

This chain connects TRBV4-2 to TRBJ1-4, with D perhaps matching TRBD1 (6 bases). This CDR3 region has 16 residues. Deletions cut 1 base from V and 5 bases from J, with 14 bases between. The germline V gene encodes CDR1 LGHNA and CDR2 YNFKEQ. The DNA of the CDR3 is TGTGCCAGCAGCCAAGTCCAACCGCAGGGGAATGAAAAACTGTTTTTT. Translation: CASSQVQPQGNEKLFF.

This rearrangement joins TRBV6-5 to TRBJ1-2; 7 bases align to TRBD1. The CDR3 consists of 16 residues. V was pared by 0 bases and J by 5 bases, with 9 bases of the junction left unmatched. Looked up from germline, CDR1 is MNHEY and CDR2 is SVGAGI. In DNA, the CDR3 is TGTGCCAGCAGTTACTCGTATGTAGGGGGCCCTTATGGCTACACCTTC. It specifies CASSYSYVGGPYGYTF.

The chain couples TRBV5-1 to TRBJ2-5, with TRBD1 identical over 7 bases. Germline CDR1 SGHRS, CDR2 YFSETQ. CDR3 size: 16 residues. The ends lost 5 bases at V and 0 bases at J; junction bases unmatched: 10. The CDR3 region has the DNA TGCGCCAGCAGTCGAGGGGGCGAACCGTACCAAGAGACCCAGTACTTC. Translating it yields CASSRGGEPYQETQYF.

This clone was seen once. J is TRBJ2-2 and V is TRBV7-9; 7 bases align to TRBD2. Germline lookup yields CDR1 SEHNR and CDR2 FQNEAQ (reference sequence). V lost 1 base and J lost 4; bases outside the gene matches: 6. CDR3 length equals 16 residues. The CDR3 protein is CASSLGGGSVTGELFF. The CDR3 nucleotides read TGTGCCAGCAGCTTAGGCGGCGGGAGTGTCACCGGGGAGCTGTTTTTT.

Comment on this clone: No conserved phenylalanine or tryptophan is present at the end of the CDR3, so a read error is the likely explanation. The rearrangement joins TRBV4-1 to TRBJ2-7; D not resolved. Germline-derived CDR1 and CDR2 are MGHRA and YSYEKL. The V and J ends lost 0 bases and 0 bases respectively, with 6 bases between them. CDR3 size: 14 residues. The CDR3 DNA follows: TGCGCCAGCAGCCAAGAAGTGGACTCCTACGAGCAGTACTCC. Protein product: CASSQEVDSYEQYS.